This T cell receptor beta chain was documented in a study of shared clonotypes between healthy human individuals. Findings of the study overall: Sampling included only blood; tissue repertoires likely differ. The small donor group covered limited genetic and exposure diversity.

In germline, CDR1 is SNHLY, CDR2 FYNNEI. The V end was cut by 7 bases, the J end by 2 bases, with 11 bases between. CDR3 length: 13 residues. Unsorted material relied on about 90 million PBMCs as the source of genomic DNA. A word on this clone: Its target is unknown.

Genomic DNA from each subset was divided evenly over several immunoSEQ plates. TCRdb keeps only in-frame clones here, not all; method: immunoSEQ multiplex PCR. The repertoire includes roughly 500,000 clones, more than 75% of them detected once, and 12% sits in the top ten. The chain couples TRBV2 to TRBJ1-2; D gene unclear. The sample was PBMCs. The source is a woman between 40 and 55 years old in good health. Some clones in this sample may be carry-over from other donors' samples. CDR3 DNA: TGTGCCAGCACCGTCTCAACCAACTATGGCTACACCTTC. Amino acids: CASTVSTNYGYTF.